The 27 T cell receptor beta chains reported below all come from one sample, sequenced in a study of blood T cells in healthy people across ages. Through a sample-barcoded 5' primer and a J-beta primer mix, a second PCR was run for about 6 to 11 cycles. TCRdb itself ran the 5' RACE reads through MiXCR, one entry per CDR3 protein. The table shows around 1,700,000 distinct CDR3 sequences, with 28% occurring only once. Sequencing was performed on blood. These receptors were obtained from a woman in her twenties or thirties in good health.

This clonotype appeared a few times. The rearrangement uses TRBV12-3 or TRBV12-4 and TRBJ2-3, with a tentative D call TRBD1 (6 bases). There are 15 residues in the CDR3. V gave up 3 bases and J gave up 4 bases, with 14 bases separating them. This chain's CDR3 is CASSFGGQGSDTQYF. CDR3 bases: TGTGCCAGCAGTTTCGGCGGGCAGGGGTCAGATACGCAGTATTTT.

The rearrangement uses TRBV28 and TRBJ2-2, with D perhaps TRBD1 or TRBD2 (5 bases each). Germline CDR1 and CDR2: MDHEN and SYDVKM. The CDR3 covers 16 residues. Between the trimmed V and J ends, which lost 7 bases and 6 bases, there was a span of 21 bases. The CDR3 loop reads CASTTLRGRKAGELFF. In DNA, the CDR3 is TGTGCCAGCACCACCCTGAGGGGAAGGAAGGCCGGGGAGCTGTTTTTT.

The chain has TRBV6-5 and TRBJ2-4; 9 bases align to TRBD1. This CDR3 is 19 amino acids long. The V and J ends lost 2 bases and 1 base, in that order; junction bases with no gene match: 12. The germline V gene encodes CDR1 MNHEY and CDR2 SVGAGI. The CDR3 spells CASSYVLRDREEAKNIQYF. DNA for the CDR3: TGTGCCAGCAGTTACGTGCTCCGGGACAGGGAGGAGGCCAAAAACATTCAGTACTTC.

The chain employs TRBV28 and TRBJ1-2; no clear D gene. CDR3 size: 12 residues. V was cut by 2 bases and J by 6 bases, with 7 bases left in between. The germline gives CDR1 MDHEN, CDR2 SYDVKM. The CDR3 protein is CASSLNPNGYTF. The CDR3 region has the DNA TGTGCCAGCAGTTTAAACCCCAATGGCTACACCTTC.

This chain links TRBV30 with TRBJ2-5, with D unresolved. This CDR3 contains 14 residues. Germline loops: CDR1 GTSNPN, CDR2 SVGIG (reference sequence). The V gene lost 5 bases and the J gene lost 1 base, with 14 bases spanning the gap. The CDR3 loop reads CAWGLGQIQETQYF. The CDR3 nucleotides are TGTGCCTGGGGTCTTGGGCAGATCCAAGAGACCCAGTACTTC.

The chain has TRBV2 and TRBJ2-1, with no clear D. Per the germline V gene, CDR1 is SNHLY and CDR2 is FYNNEI. Trimming left V 2 bases short and J 8 bases short, with 4 bases between. The CDR3 runs 11 residues. The CDR3, as DNA: TGTGCCAGCAGTGAACGGTATGAGCAGTTCTTC. Amino acids: CASSERYEQFF. Based on the CDR3 plus reference TRBV2 and TRBJ2-1, the full variable domain is EPEVTQTPSHQVTQMGQEVILRCVPISNHLYFYWYRQILGQKVEFLVSFYNNEISEKSEIFDDQFSVERPDGSNFTLKIRSTKLEDSAMYFCASSERYEQFFGPGTRLTVL.

The chain joins TRBV4-2 to TRBJ2-3; 7 bases line up with TRBD1. The CDR3 covers 16 residues. Germline V gives CDR1 LGHNA, CDR2 YNFKEQ. Trimming removed 4 bases from V and 4 bases from J; junction bases left unmatched: 11. DNA for the CDR3: TGTGCCAGCAGCCCCGGCGATCGGACAGGACCAGATACGCAGTATTTT. As protein: CASSPGDRTGPDTQYF.

This clonotype turned up a few times. The chain has TRBV12-3 or TRBV12-4 and TRBJ1-2; D gene unclear. V was clipped by 6 bases and J by 6 bases, with 14 bases between them. The CDR3 has 13 amino acids. Here the CDR3 DNA reads TGTGCCAGCAGACTAACAAACGACGATGGCTACACCTTC. Translating it yields CASRLTNDDGYTF.

The chain combines TRBV27 with TRBJ1-1; D ambiguous. The CDR3 extends over 13 amino acids. V lost 5 bases, J lost 1 base, and 8 bases lay in between. Germline loops: CDR1 MNHEY, CDR2 SMNVEV (reference sequence). CDR3 loop: CASSKQPNTEAFF. The CDR3 DNA sequence: TGTGCCAGCAGTAAGCAACCGAACACTGAAGCTTTCTTT.

CDR3 sequence: CASSRLAGGPGNEQFF. The DNA for the CDR3 is TGCGCCAGCAGCCGCTTAGCGGGGGGGCCCGGCAATGAGCAGTTCTTC. The chain recombines TRBV4-1 with TRBJ2-1; TRBD2 agrees at 11 bases. J was trimmed by 6 bases and V by 4 bases; bases with no gene match: 8. The germline CDR1 and CDR2 sequences are MGHRA and YSYEKL. CDR3 length: 16 amino acids.

In this sample, this clonotype turned up many times. V usage is TRBV7-2 and J usage is TRBJ2-3; D unclear. The CDR3 is made up of 14 amino acids. Per germline, CDR1 SGHTA and CDR2 FQGNSA. Trimming took 6 bases from V and 1 from J, leaving 11 bases between them. The CDR3 here is CASSSAAGTDTQYF. The CDR3 DNA sequence: TGTGCCAGCAGTTCAGCTGCGGGCACAGATACGCAGTATTTT.

In its sample, this clonotype was seen once. The chain uses TRBV10-1 and TRBJ2-3; 7 nucleotides agree with TRBD2. V trimming: 4 bases; J trimming: 5 bases; junction bases outside the gene matches: 12. CDR1 WNHNN and CDR2 SYGVQD come from the germline V gene (reference sequence). This CDR3 spans 16 amino acids. DNA for the CDR3: TGCGCCAGCAGTGGAGGGACTGGCGGGAGTGGAGATACGCAGTATTTT. It specifies CASSGGTGGSGDTQYF.

The chain employs TRBV9 and TRBJ1-6, with D uncertain. The CDR3 has 15 amino acids. Deletions cut 1 base from V and 7 bases from J, with 12 bases between. CDR1 SGDLS and CDR2 YYNGEE come from the germline V gene. CDR3: CASSVTEIGNSPLHF. The CDR3 bases are TGTGCCAGCAGCGTAACGGAAATCGGGAATTCACCCCTCCACTTT.

The rearrangement uses TRBV7-9 and TRBJ1-2; 8 bases are a match to TRBD1. CDR1 SEHNR and CDR2 FQNEAQ come from the germline V gene (reference sequence). The CDR3 contains 16 residues. After removal of 1 base from V and 6 bases from J, the junction contained 10 bases not matched to a gene. The CDR3 loop reads CASSLGQGKTWDGYTF. CDR3 nucleotides: TGTGCCAGCAGCTTAGGACAGGGGAAAACTTGGGATGGCTACACCTTC.

The table lists this clonotype with a few counts. A much larger clonotype is one base distant, so this may be a read error. The rearrangement links TRBV7-2 to TRBJ2-7, with D tentatively TRBD2 (6 bases). The germline V gene encodes CDR1 SGHTA and CDR2 FQGNSA. Trimming took off 1 base at V and 7 bases at J, with 17 bases between the two ends. The CDR3 consists of 15 residues. This CDR3 is CASSLDGSTYNEQYF. CDR3 in DNA: TGTGCCAGCAGCTTAGACGGGAGCACCTACAATGAGCAGTACTTC.

The V call is TRBV5-1, the J call TRBJ2-3, with TRBD2 identical over 9 bases. V was pared by 4 bases and J by 4 bases, with 7 bases of the junction left unmatched. The CDR3 spans 15 residues. CDR1 is SGHRS and CDR2 is YFSETQ in the germline V gene. CDR3 nucleotides: TGCGCCAGCAGCGGAGCGGGGGGCATCTCAGATACGCAGTATTTT. Protein sequence: CASSGAGGISDTQYF.

V gene TRBV18 combines with J gene TRBJ2-1, with 7 bases fitting TRBD1. Germline values: CDR1 KGHSH, CDR2 LQKENI. The trim removed 4 bases at V and 0 bases at J, leaving 15 bases unmatched. The CDR3 spans 19 residues. CDR3 protein: CASSRQGSQHQSSYNEQFF. In DNA form, the CDR3 reads TGTGCCAGCTCACGACAGGGCAGCCAGCACCAGAGCTCCTACAATGAGCAGTTCTTC.

Points on this clonotype: The CDR3 does not close with the conserved phenylalanine or tryptophan, likely indicating a read error. This rearrangement joins TRBV7-9 to TRBJ1-1; no clear D gene. Germline V gives CDR1 SEHNR, CDR2 FQNEAQ (reference sequence). The V end was cut by 1 base, the J end by 4 bases, with 10 bases between. The CDR3 has 14 amino acids. The chain's CDR3 is CASSLEVVSTEAFL. CDR3 bases: TGTGCCAGCAGCTTAGAGGTGGTAAGCACTGAAGCTTTCCTT.

This clonotype was seen a handful of times. The rearrangement links TRBV7-2 to TRBJ2-3; no reliable D call. The germline V gene encodes CDR1 SGHTA and CDR2 FQGNSA. The germline V and J ends were trimmed by 4 bases and 0 bases, with 11 bases remaining between them. This CDR3 comprises 15 residues. The CDR3 DNA sequence: TGTGCCAGCAGCTCGGTAACAGCTAGCACAGATACGCAGTATTTT. Encoded protein: CASSSVTASTDTQYF.

This clonotype was counted between two and nine times. The chain uses TRBV5-6 and TRBJ1-2; D might be TRBD1 (5 bases). The CDR3 is 12 residues long. The V end lost 6 bases, the J end lost 8 bases, and 14 bases lay between the germline ends. CDR1 is SGHDT, CDR2 YYEEEE, per germline. Here the CDR3 reads CASTAGAYGYTF. The CDR3 DNA follows: TGTGCCAGCACCGCCGGGGCATACGGCTACACCTTC. The variable domain in full, completed from reference TRBV5-6 and TRBJ1-2, reads DAGVTQSPTHLIKTRGQQVTLRCSPKSGHDTVSWYQQALGQGPQFIFQYYEEEERQRGNFPDRFSGHQFPNYSSELNVNALLLGDSALYLCASTAGAYGYTFGSGTRLTVV.

The chain carries TRBV20-1 and TRBJ1-6; D is perhaps TRBD1 (5 bases). Trimming took off 6 bases at V and 5 bases at J, with 14 bases between the two ends. This CDR3 spans 14 amino acids. Germline V CDR1 and CDR2: DFQATT, SNEGSKA (reference sequence). CDR3 in DNA: TGCAGTGCCCTCAGGGCCCCAAATAATTCACCCCTCCACTTT. The encoded protein is CSALRAPNNSPLHF.

The chain uses TRBV9 and TRBJ2-1; the D gene is possibly TRBD1 (5 bases). Trimming removed 4 bases from V and 4 bases from J, with 18 bases in between. This CDR3 contains 16 residues. Germline loops: CDR1 SGDLS, CDR2 YYNGEE. The CDR3 spells CASSPSINRRYNEQFF. In DNA, the CDR3 is TGTGCCAGCAGCCCCAGTATTAACAGGAGATACAATGAGCAGTTCTTC.

This clonotype has a handful of counts. As DNA, the CDR3 is TGCAGTGCTCGCATAGCGGGGGGGCCGAATGAGCAGTTCTTC. This translates into CSARIAGGPNEQFF. The chain couples TRBV20-1 to TRBJ2-1; the match to TRBD2 covers 11 bases. The CDR3 spans 14 residues. Germline V lookup: CDR1 DFQATT, CDR2 SNEGSKA (reference sequence). Trimming cost V 5 bases and J 7 bases; bases outside gene matches: 7.

This clonotype was picked up a small number of times. The chain combines TRBV5-1 with TRBJ1-5, with a weak D call TRBD1 (5 bases). The CDR3 covers 14 residues. V lost 4 bases, J lost 9 bases, and 17 bases lay in between. Germline V lookup: CDR1 SGHRS, CDR2 YFSETQ. The CDR3 coding sequence is TGCGCCAGCAGCCTCCGGGACGGGGAGCGGCCCCAGCATTTT. Protein product: CASSLRDGERPQHF.

This chain uses TRBV12-5 with TRBJ1-2, with unresolved D. CDR3 size: 15 residues. The germline V gene encodes CDR1 LGHNT and CDR2 FRNRAP. V was pared by 3 bases and J by 2 bases, with 13 bases between. The CDR3 DNA reads TGTGCTAGTGGTTTATTATCGGGAGTGAACTATGGCTACACCTTC. Residues: CASGLLSGVNYGYTF.

The V call is TRBV7-9, the J call TRBJ1-1; D is perhaps TRBD1 (5 bases). This CDR3 comprises 14 residues. Trimming took off 6 bases at V and 5 bases at J, with 16 bases between the two ends. The germline gives CDR1 SEHNR, CDR2 FQNEAQ (reference sequence). The CDR3 DNA sequence: TGTGCCAGCAGGACCGGGGCCACAGAGACTGAAGCTTTCTTT. It translates to CASRTGATETEAFF.

As regards this clonotype: Sequence at one end of the junction differs from germline and may be a read error. The chain carries TRBV7-9 and TRBJ2-6, with 7 bases matching TRBD1. Germline V gives CDR1 SEHNR, CDR2 FQNEAQ (reference sequence). This CDR3 contains 18 residues. CDR3 residues: CASSVFGTAHSGASVLTF. CDR3 nucleotides: TGTGCCAGCAGCGTCTTCGGGACAGCGCACTCTGGGGCCAGCGTCCTGACTTTC.